This TCR beta chain was sequenced for a study of CD8 T cells in Susac syndrome. Trimming shortened V by 6 bases and J by 6 bases, and 23 bases separated the two germline ends. Germline loops: CDR1 LNHDA, CDR2 SQIVND (reference sequence). CDR3 length: 16 amino acids. Random hexamers primed reverse transcription of about 0.45 to 1 ug RNA. TCRdb analysed the immunoSEQ multiplex PCR reads with MiXCR anew, one entry per CDR3 protein. Counted here are roughly 330,000 distinct CDR3 sequences, roughly nine tenths occurring once; the ten biggest clones make up roughly 0.059%. The chain recombines TRBV19 with TRBJ1-2, with D possibly matching TRBD1 (6 bases). The TCR sequence derives from a human donor with multiple sclerosis. The specimen sequenced was CD4+ T cells from PBMCs. CDR3 residues: CASRRRQEELKDGYTF. The CDR3, as DNA: TGTGCCAGTAGACGGAGACAGGAGGAGTTGAAGGATGGCTACACCTTC.